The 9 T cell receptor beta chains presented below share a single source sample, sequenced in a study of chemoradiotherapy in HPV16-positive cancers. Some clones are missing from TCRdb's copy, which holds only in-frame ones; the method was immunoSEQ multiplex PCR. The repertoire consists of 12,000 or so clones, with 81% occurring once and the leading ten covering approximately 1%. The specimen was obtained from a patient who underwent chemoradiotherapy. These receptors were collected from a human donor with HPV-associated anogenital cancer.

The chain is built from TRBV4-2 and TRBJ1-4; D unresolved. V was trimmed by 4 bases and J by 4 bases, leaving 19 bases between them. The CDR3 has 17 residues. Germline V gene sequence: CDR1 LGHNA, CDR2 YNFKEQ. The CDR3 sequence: CASSRAAGRQSNEKLFF. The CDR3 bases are TGTGCCAGCAGCCGCGCGGCTGGGAGGCAGAGTAATGAAAAACTGTTTTTT.

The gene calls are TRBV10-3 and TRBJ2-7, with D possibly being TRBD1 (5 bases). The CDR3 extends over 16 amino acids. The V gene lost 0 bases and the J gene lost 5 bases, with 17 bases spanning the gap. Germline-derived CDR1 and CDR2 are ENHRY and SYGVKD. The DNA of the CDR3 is TGTGCCATCAGTGAGTCGTCACCAGGACATATCGACGAGCAGTACTTC. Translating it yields CAISESSPGHIDEQYF.

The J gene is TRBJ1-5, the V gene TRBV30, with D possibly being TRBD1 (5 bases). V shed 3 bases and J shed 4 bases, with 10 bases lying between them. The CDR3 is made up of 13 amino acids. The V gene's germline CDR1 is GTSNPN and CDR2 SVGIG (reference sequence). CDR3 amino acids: CAWSNGANQPQHF. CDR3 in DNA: TGTGCCTGGAGCAACGGGGCGAATCAGCCCCAGCATTTT.

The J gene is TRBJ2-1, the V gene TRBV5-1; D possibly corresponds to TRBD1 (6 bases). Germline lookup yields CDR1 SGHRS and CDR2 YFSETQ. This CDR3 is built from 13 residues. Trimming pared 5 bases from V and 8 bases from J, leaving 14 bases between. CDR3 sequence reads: CASRSNRADEQFF. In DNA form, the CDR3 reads TGCGCCAGCAGGTCCAACAGGGCGGATGAGCAGTTCTTC.

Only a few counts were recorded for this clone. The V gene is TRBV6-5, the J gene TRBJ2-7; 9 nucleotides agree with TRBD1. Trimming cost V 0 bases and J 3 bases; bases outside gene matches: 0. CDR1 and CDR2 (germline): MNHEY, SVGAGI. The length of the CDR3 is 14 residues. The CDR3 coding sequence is TGTGCCAGCAGTTACTCGACAGGGGGCTACGAGCAGTACTTC. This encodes CASSYSTGGYEQYF.

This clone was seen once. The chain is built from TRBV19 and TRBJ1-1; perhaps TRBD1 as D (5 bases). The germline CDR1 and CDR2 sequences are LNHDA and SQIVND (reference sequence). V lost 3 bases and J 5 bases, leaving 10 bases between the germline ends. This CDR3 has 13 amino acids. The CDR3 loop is CASSIGWGTEAFF. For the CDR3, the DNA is TGTGCCAGTAGTATCGGTTGGGGGACTGAAGCTTTCTTT. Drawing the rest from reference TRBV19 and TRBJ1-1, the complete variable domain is DGGITQSPKYLFRKEGQNVTLSCEQNLNHDAMYWYRQDPGQGLRLIYYSQIVNDFQKGDIAEGYSVSREKKESFPLTVTSAQKNPTAFYLCASSIGWGTEAFFGQGTRLTVV.

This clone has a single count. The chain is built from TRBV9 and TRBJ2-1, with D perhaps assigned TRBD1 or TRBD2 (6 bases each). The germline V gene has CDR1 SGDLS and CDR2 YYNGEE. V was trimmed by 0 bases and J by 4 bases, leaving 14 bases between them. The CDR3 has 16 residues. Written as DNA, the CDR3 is TGTGCCAGCAGCGTAGGTGGAGGGGGGACATACAATGAGCAGTTCTTC. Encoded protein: CASSVGGGGTYNEQFF.

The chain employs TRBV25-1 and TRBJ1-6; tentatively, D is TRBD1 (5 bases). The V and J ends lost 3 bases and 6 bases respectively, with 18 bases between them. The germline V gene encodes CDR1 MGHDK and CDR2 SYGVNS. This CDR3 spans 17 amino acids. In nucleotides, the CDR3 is TGTGCCAGCAGTGAGGCCGGGACGGGGGGGGTTAATTCACCCCTCCACTTT. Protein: CASSEAGTGGVNSPLHF.

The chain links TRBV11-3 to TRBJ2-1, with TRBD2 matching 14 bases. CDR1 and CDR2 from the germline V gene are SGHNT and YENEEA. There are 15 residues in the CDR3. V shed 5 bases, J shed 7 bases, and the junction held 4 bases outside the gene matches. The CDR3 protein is CASSPGLAGGNEQFF. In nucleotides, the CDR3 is TGTGCCAGCAGCCCCGGACTAGCGGGGGGTAATGAGCAGTTCTTC.